The 21 T cell receptor beta chains below come from one sample, sequenced in a study of blood T cell repertoires in COVID-19. Sequencing used immunoSEQ multiplex PCR; TCRdb keeps in-frame clones, though not all of them. The sample lists 150,000 to 200,000 clones, about 82% occurring once. The sample comprised peripheral blood. These receptors originate from a woman of 80 years or more with COVID-19, enrolled during active disease.

The chain combines TRBV2 with TRBJ1-1; maybe TRBD1 (5 bases). Trimming shortened V by 4 bases and J by 1 base, and 7 bases separated the two germline ends. The CDR3 has 13 residues. Germline assignment: CDR1 SNHLY and CDR2 FYNNEI. The chain's CDR3 is CASSGTPNTEAFF. CDR3 DNA sequence: TGTGCCAGCAGTGGGACACCGAACACTGAAGCTTTCTTT.

The rearrangement uses TRBV6-1 and TRBJ1-1, with TRBD1 as a possible D gene (6 bases). The germline V and J ends were trimmed by 0 bases and 0 bases, with 14 bases remaining between them. The CDR3 spans 17 residues. The V gene's germline CDR1 is MNHNS and CDR2 SASEGT. CDR3 coding DNA: TGTGCCAGCAGTGAAGCGACTACAGGGTTATTGAACACTGAAGCTTTCTTT. Translated, it gives CASSEATTGLLNTEAFF.

In this sample, this clone turned up a few times. V is TRBV7-2 and J is TRBJ1-6, with D hard to call. Trimming took off 5 bases at V and 7 bases at J, with 15 bases between the two ends. From germline, CDR1 is SGHTA and CDR2 FQGNSA. The CDR3 has 15 residues. The CDR3 here is CASSLVAGQNSPLHF. The CDR3 DNA follows: TGTGCCAGCAGCCTAGTAGCGGGCCAAAATTCACCCCTCCACTTT.

This clone was counted between two and nine times. The chain joins TRBV5-1 to TRBJ1-4; 8 bases map to TRBD1. The germline gives CDR1 SGHRS, CDR2 YFSETQ. The CDR3 runs to 15 residues. The trim removed 0 bases at V and 7 bases at J, leaving 5 bases unmatched. The CDR3 sequence is CASSLVPGGTEKLFF. The CDR3 coding sequence is TGCGCCAGCAGCTTGGTACCAGGGGGCACTGAAAAACTGTTTTTT. The full variable domain, in which reference TRBV5-1 and TRBJ1-4 provide the parts outside the CDR3, is KAGVTQTPRYLIKTRGQQVTLSCSPISGHRSVSWYQQTPGQGLQFLFEYFSETQRNKGNFPGRFSGRQFSNSRSEMNVSTLELGDSALYLCASSLVPGGTEKLFFGSGTQLSVL.

This clone is a singleton in its sample. The gene calls are TRBV27 and TRBJ2-7, with TRBD1 identical over 7 bases. The CDR3 runs to 14 residues. V was clipped by 6 bases and J by 7 bases; unmatched bases: 12. Germline V gene data show CDR1 as MNHEY and CDR2 as SMNVEV (reference sequence). CDR3 amino acids: CASRPHSQGSEQYF. CDR3 nucleotide sequence: TGTGCCAGCAGACCCCACTCACAGGGGAGTGAGCAGTACTTC.

CDR3 DNA sequence: TGTGCCAGCAGCCCTGGACAGGGTGGGGTCCACGAGCAGTACTTC. It codes for CASSPGQGGVHEQYF. J is TRBJ2-7 and V is TRBV11-2, with 8 nucleotides matching TRBD1. CDR3 length: 15 amino acids. Trimming at V came to 5 bases and at J to 5 bases, leaving 11 bases not matched to a gene. Germline values: CDR1 SGHAT, CDR2 FQNNGV.

The chain employs TRBV5-5 and TRBJ2-1; 10 bases are a match to TRBD2. V gave up 1 base and J gave up 4 bases; unmatched junction bases: 5. The CDR3 extends over 16 amino acids. The germline V gene has CDR1 SGHKS and CDR2 YYEKEE (reference sequence). The CDR3 region has the DNA TGTGCCAGCAGCTTGTCCGGACTAGCGGAATACAATGAGCAGTTCTTC. Translation: CASSLSGLAEYNEQFF.

The genes are TRBV14 and TRBJ2-1, with D possibly TRBD1 on 5 matching bases. From germline, CDR1 is SGHDN and CDR2 FVKESK. CDR3 length: 16 amino acids. V shed 1 base and J shed 7 bases, with 17 bases lying between them. CDR3 sequence (DNA): TGTGCCAGCAGCCAAGCTAGGGGCCTCCGTAGTAATGAGCAGTTCTTC. Translation: CASSQARGLRSNEQFF.

This rearrangement joins TRBV28 to TRBJ1-5; tentatively, D is TRBD1 (6 bases). With 4 bases removed from V and 4 bases from J, the gap between germline ends came to 14 bases. This CDR3 region has 15 residues. Germline lookup yields CDR1 MDHEN and CDR2 SYDVKM. The CDR3: CASSSPQGRNQPQHF. In nucleotides, the CDR3 is TGTGCCAGCAGTTCCCCACAGGGTCGAAATCAGCCCCAGCATTTT. The variable domain in full, completed from reference TRBV28 and TRBJ1-5, reads DVKVTQSSRYLVKRTGEKVFLECVQDMDHENMFWYRQDPGLGLRLIYFSYDVKMKEKGDIPEGYSVSREKKERFSLILESASTNQTSMYLCASSSPQGRNQPQHFGDGTRLSIL.

The CDR3 loop is CATSSVVAGEENIQYF. The CDR3 DNA reads as TGTGCCACCAGTTCGGTAGTAGCGGGAGAGGAAAACATTCAGTACTTC. The chain is built from TRBV24-1 and TRBJ2-4; 9 bases are a match to TRBD2. Germline-derived CDR1 and CDR2 are KGHDR and SFDVKD. V lost 6 bases to trimming and J lost 5 bases; unmatched junction nucleotides: 10. This CDR3 has 16 residues.

The rearrangement uses TRBV6-5 and TRBJ2-7; 9 positions match TRBD1. Germline V gives CDR1 MNHEY, CDR2 SVGAGI. V lost 3 bases, J lost 5 bases, and 11 bases stayed unmatched. The CDR3 length is 16 residues. CDR3 in amino acids: CASSYYPGTGSNEQYF. The DNA for the CDR3 is TGTGCCAGCAGTTATTACCCCGGGACAGGGTCCAACGAGCAGTACTTC.

This chain links TRBV19 with TRBJ1-1, with 10 bases aligning to TRBD1. V lost 5 bases, J lost 8 bases, and 11 bases stayed unmatched. Germline assignment: CDR1 LNHDA and CDR2 SQIVND (reference sequence). This CDR3 is 15 amino acids long. The CDR3 coding sequence is TGTGCCAGTAGTCCCAGGGCGGGACAGGGGTACGAAGCTTTCTTT. This translates into CASSPRAGQGYEAFF.

This rearrangement joins TRBV2 to TRBJ2-2; TRBD1 agrees at 8 bases. Trimming at V came to 8 bases and at J to 2 bases, leaving 1 base not matched to a gene. CDR1 is SNHLY, CDR2 FYNNEI, per germline. This CDR3 comprises 13 residues. The chain's CDR3 is CASGQGNTGELFF. CDR3 bases: TGTGCCAGCGGACAGGGTAACACCGGGGAGCTGTTTTTT.

V is TRBV7-2 and J is TRBJ2-3; TRBD2 matches at 12 bases. Germline-derived CDR1 and CDR2 are SGHTA and FQGNSA. This CDR3 is 16 amino acids long. Trimming cost V 4 bases and J 5 bases; bases outside gene matches: 7. The CDR3: CASSSLAGGPGDTQYF. CDR3 sequence (DNA): TGTGCCAGCAGCTCCCTAGCGGGGGGGCCGGGAGATACGCAGTATTTT.

The chain joins TRBV6-5 to TRBJ1-2, with 11 bases matching TRBD1. V shed 6 bases and J 4 bases; nucleotides not matched to a gene: 4. The CDR3 totals 14 residues. The V gene's germline CDR1 is MNHEY and CDR2 SVGAGI. The CDR3 here is CASRRTGGVYGYTF. The CDR3 coding sequence is TGTGCCAGCAGGCGGACAGGGGGCGTCTATGGCTACACCTTC.

The genes are TRBV5-1 and TRBJ2-1; possibly TRBD2 for D (5 bases). Germline V lookup: CDR1 SGHRS, CDR2 YFSETQ. V was pared by 5 bases and J by 8 bases, with 14 bases between. This CDR3 is 13 amino acids long. The CDR3, as DNA: TGCGCCAGCAGGTCCAACTCCGGGGATGAGCAGTTCTTC. This sequence encodes CASRSNSGDEQFF.

This chain joins TRBV5-1 and TRBJ1-2; D is unclear. Trimming cost V 2 bases and J 1 base, with 9 bases left between them. Per the germline V gene, CDR1 is SGHRS and CDR2 is YFSETQ. The CDR3 length is 14 residues. DNA for the CDR3: TGCGCCAGCAGCTTTTCAGGCATTAACTATGGCTACACCTTC. Translating gives CASSFSGINYGYTF.

V usage is TRBV3-1 (or the pseudogene TRBV3-2) and J usage is TRBJ1-1; TRBD1 matches at 9 bases. V was pared by 6 bases and J by 3 bases, with 2 bases of the junction left unmatched. This CDR3 has 13 residues. Per germline, CDR1 LGHDT and CDR2 YNNKEL (reference sequence). CDR3 bases: TGTGCCAGCAGGACAGGGGGGGACACTGAAGCTTTCTTT. Translation gives CASRTGGDTEAFF.

The gene calls are TRBV5-1 and TRBJ2-1; 15 positions match TRBD2. Germline values: CDR1 SGHRS, CDR2 YFSETQ. V dropped 3 bases and J dropped 6; count of bases not matched to a gene: 7. The CDR3 loop spans 17 amino acids. The CDR3 loop is CASSSGTSGGPGNEQFF. The CDR3 nucleotides read TGCGCCAGCAGCTCCGGGACTAGCGGGGGGCCGGGCAATGAGCAGTTCTTC. Filled out from reference TRBV5-1 and TRBJ2-1, the complete variable domain reads KAGVTQTPRYLIKTRGQQVTLSCSPISGHRSVSWYQQTPGQGLQFLFEYFSETQRNKGNFPGRFSGRQFSNSRSEMNVSTLELGDSALYLCASSSGTSGGPGNEQFFGPGTRLTVL.

This chain links TRBV4-1 with TRBJ2-1, with 8 bases identical to TRBD2. Germline V gives CDR1 MGHRA, CDR2 YSYEKL. The length of the CDR3 is 18 residues. V trimming: 1 base; J trimming: 5 bases; junction bases outside the gene matches: 13. This CDR3 reads CASSQGVGLGAGDNEQFF. DNA for the CDR3: TGCGCCAGCAGCCAAGGTGTGGGCTTAGGAGCGGGAGACAATGAGCAGTTCTTC.

This chain joins TRBV3-1 (or the pseudogene TRBV3-2) and TRBJ2-5, with a weak D call TRBD2 (6 bases). Germline-derived CDR1 and CDR2 are LGHDT and YNNKEL (reference sequence). Trimming left V 2 bases short and J 2 bases short, with 12 bases between. CDR3 length: 15 amino acids. The CDR3 nucleotides read TGTGCCAGCAGCCAACCACGGACTATTCAAGAGACCCAGTACTTC. This translates into CASSQPRTIQETQYF.